This TCR beta chain was documented in a study of shared clonotypes between healthy human individuals. Findings of the study overall: Between four donors, naive CD4 clonotypes were shared at a level of around 4.8%.

CDR1 and CDR2 (germline): KGHSH, LQKENI. The J segment lost 3 bases and the V segment lost 6 bases, leaving 7 bases of the junction unmatched. The length of the CDR3 is 15 residues. A word on this clone: What it binds is not known.

TCRdb's table, derived via immunoSEQ multiplex PCR, lists solely in-frame clones and lacks some. The profile shows about 2.4 million clones, 93% of them singletons. Adult donors, all healthy and HIV-negative, had no recent acute infections or vaccinations. The rearrangement links TRBV18 to TRBJ2-1; 8 nucleotides match TRBD1. The sample consisted of naive CD4+ T cells from PBMCs. Stated subset: CD45RA+ positively selected. The TCR was taken from a man aged 18 to 29 in good health. Some clones in this sample may be carry-over from other donors' samples. Here the CDR3 DNA reads TGTGCCAGCTCCCCCACCGGGACAGGCTACAATGAGCAGTTCTTC. It is translated as CASSPTGTGYNEQFF. Full variable domain (rest looked up from reference TRBV18 and TRBJ2-1): NAGVMQNPRHLVRRRGQEARLRCSPMKGHSHVYWYRQLPEEGLKFMVYLQKENIIDESGMPKERFSAEFPKEGPSILRIQQVVRGDSAAYFCASSPTGTGYNEQFFGPGTRLTVL.